This paragraph reports one T cell receptor beta chain. The sample originates from a study of blood T cell repertoires in COVID-19. At the level of the study: Nucleic acid was either cDNA or gDNA, and it came from T cells, B-cell-depleted T cells, or PBMCs.

CDR1 and CDR2 (germline): SGHAT, FQNNGV. V was clipped by 5 bases and J by 0 bases; unmatched bases: 4. The CDR3 is 17 residues long. Libraries were prepared by immunoSEQ multiplex PCR; TCRdb keeps only in-frame clonotypes and omits some of them. The sample records around 97,000 clones, about 90% being singletons. The sample comprised peripheral blood. The source is a man aged 50 to 60 in a cohort sampled during active COVID-19. This chain uses TRBV11-2 with TRBJ2-7, with TRBD2 matching 16 bases. The CDR3 DNA reads TGTGCCAGCAGCACGGGACTAGCGGGGGGGAGCTCCTACGAGCAGTACTTC. Its protein product is CASSTGLAGGSSYEQYF.